The T cell receptor beta chain under discussion was sequenced for a study of blood T cell repertoires in COVID-19. The overall study: The study drew acute and convalescent COVID-19 samples from the United States, Italy and Spain.

The CDR3 extends over 16 amino acids. The V end was cut by 5 bases, the J end by 0 bases, with 15 bases between. The germline gives CDR1 PRHDT, CDR2 FYEKMQ (reference sequence). In the authors' workflow: Researchers report that nucleated cell counts were estimated from reference gene primer amplification. The table came from immunoSEQ multiplex PCR; TCRdb's copy has only in-frame clones and leaves some out. V and J calls and clone size are copied from that table; D and trimming were computed from the DNA. The sample lists tens of thousands of clones, 82% occurring once. This clonotype originated in a human donor in a cohort sampled during active COVID-19. The rearrangement uses TRBV13 and TRBJ2-3; perhaps TRBD2 as D (5 bases). Input material: peripheral blood. CDR3 DNA: TGTGCCAGCAGCCCCGGCTGGACTTCTAGCACAGATACGCAGTATTTT. Protein: CASSPGWTSSTDTQYF.